The 27 T cell receptor beta chains below all came from one sample that was sequenced in a study of low-dose radiotherapy and immunotherapy resistance in tumors. With TRAV- and TRBV-specific primers, first-strand cDNA was made, covering the alpha and beta chains. The TCRs were subjected to amplification over around 18 PCR cycles employing a constant-region primer in conjunction with a V-primer adapter. TCRdb redid the calling of the reads with MiXCR, one entry per CDR3 protein. The sample comprises around 58,000 distinct CDR3 sequences, about 25% of which are singletons, and 6.5% to 7% rests with the top ten. Time point noted: after trial treatment. Treatment: LDRT plus nivolumab, ipilimumab, low-dose cyclophosphamide and aspirin (RACIN trial). The source was PBMCs, collected after low-dose radiotherapy plus immunotherapy. The origin of the receptors is a male donor with prostate cancer.

The sample holds many counts of this clonotype. The chain links TRBV28 to TRBJ2-4; TRBD2 is a possible D gene (6 bases). This CDR3 region has 17 residues. V was cut by 5 bases and J by 0 bases, with 17 bases left in between. Germline V CDR1 and CDR2: MDHEN, SYDVKM. CDR3 residues: CASSGFRRDLAKNIQYF. DNA for the CDR3: TGTGCCAGCAGTGGCTTCAGACGGGACTTAGCCAAAAACATTCAGTACTTC.

This clonotype appeared many times. This rearrangement joins TRBV7-9 to TRBJ1-2; 8 positions agree with TRBD1. The CDR3 has 13 amino acids. J gave up 6 bases and V 5 bases, and 5 bases lay outside the gene matches. Germline V gene sequence: CDR1 SEHNR, CDR2 FQNEAQ (reference sequence). The CDR3 sequence: CASSEQGANGYTF. The CDR3 nucleotides are TGTGCCAGCAGCGAGCAGGGGGCAAATGGCTACACCTTC.

This clonotype was detected ten times or more. The rearrangement uses TRBV6-2 or TRBV6-3 and TRBJ1-1, with D uncertain. The CDR3 is 12 amino acids. With 7 bases removed from V and 8 bases from J, the gap between germline ends came to 14 bases. The V gene's germline CDR1 is MNHEY and CDR2 SVGEGT. This CDR3 reads CASTFDYGEAFF. The CDR3 DNA follows: TGTGCCAGCACCTTCGACTACGGCGAAGCTTTCTTT.

This clonotype was observed many times. The CDR3 spells CSAGSGGAFGELFF. CDR3 DNA sequence: TGCAGTGCTGGTAGCGGGGGGGCGTTCGGGGAGCTGTTTTTT. V usage is TRBV20-1 and J usage is TRBJ2-2, with 11 bases lining up with TRBD2. Per the germline V gene, CDR1 is DFQATT and CDR2 is SNEGSKA (reference sequence). The V gene end was trimmed by 5 bases and the J gene end by 7 bases; junction bases not matched to a gene: 6. The CDR3 covers 14 residues.

This clonotype is medium-sized. The chain couples TRBV20-1 to TRBJ2-2, with no clear D. V lost 3 bases, J lost 1 base, and 9 bases lay in between. The CDR3 extends over 14 amino acids. Germline loops: CDR1 DFQATT, CDR2 SNEGSKA (reference sequence). CDR3 residues: CSASPTLNTGELFF. The DNA for the CDR3 is TGCAGTGCTAGCCCGACTTTGAACACCGGGGAGCTGTTTTTT.

This clonotype was found many times. The chain is built from TRBV7-2 and TRBJ1-5; D is uncertain. The CDR3 runs 16 residues. Trimming cost V 4 bases and J 4 bases, with 17 bases left between them. The germline V gene encodes CDR1 SGHTA and CDR2 FQGNSA. CDR3 protein: CASSSKKPILNQPQHF. The CDR3 DNA sequence: TGTGCCAGCAGCTCCAAAAAGCCGATCCTAAATCAGCCCCAGCATTTT. Combining the CDR3 with reference TRBV7-2 and TRBJ1-5 gives the whole variable domain GAGVSQSPSNKVTEKGKDVELRCDPISGHTALYWYRQSLGQGLEFLIYFQGNSAPDKSGLPSDRFSAERTGGSVSTLTIQRTQQEDSAVYLCASSSKKPILNQPQHFGDGTRLSIL.

This clonotype has at least ten counts. The V call is TRBV6-1, the J call TRBJ2-3; 7 nucleotides line up with TRBD2. The CDR3 loop spans 16 amino acids. CDR1 and CDR2 (germline): MNHNS, SASEGT. Trimming cost V 3 bases and J 2 bases; bases outside gene matches: 8. CDR3 coding DNA: TGTGCCAGCAGTGATTCGCTAGCGGATTTCACAGATACGCAGTATTTT. It is translated as CASSDSLADFTDTQYF.

The gene calls are TRBV5-8 and TRBJ2-7; 7 bases match TRBD1. The CDR3 totals 14 residues. Germline values: CDR1 SGHTS, CDR2 YDEGEE. The trim removed 3 bases at V and 2 bases at J, leaving 5 bases unmatched. CDR3 coding DNA: TGTGCCAGCAGCTACAGGACAGGCACCTACGAGCAGTACTTC. Its protein product is CASSYRTGTYEQYF.

This clonotype came up a few times. The chain employs TRBV28 and TRBJ2-6; 9 nucleotides agree with TRBD1. This CDR3 has 15 residues. Per germline, CDR1 MDHEN and CDR2 SYDVKM. V shed 7 bases, J shed 4 bases, and the junction held 5 bases outside the gene matches. The CDR3 DNA follows: TGTGCCAGCACCCGACAGGGGGACGGGGCCAACGTCCTGACTTTC. It translates to CASTRQGDGANVLTF.

This clonotype has a count of ten or more. CDR3 loop: CASSLISAGTDTQYF. The CDR3 region has the DNA TGTGCCAGCAGCTTAATCTCAGCGGGCACAGATACGCAGTATTTT. This chain uses TRBV13 with TRBJ2-3; possibly TRBD2 for D (5 bases). The CDR3 is 15 amino acids. V shed 2 bases and J shed 1 base, with 10 bases lying between them. Germline V gene sequence: CDR1 PRHDT, CDR2 FYEKMQ (reference sequence).

At least ten counts were recorded for this clonotype. The J gene is TRBJ2-7, the V gene TRBV11-2; D is perhaps TRBD1 (5 bases). The CDR3 totals 14 residues. The V and J ends lost 0 bases and 2 bases respectively, with 8 bases between them. Germline CDR1 and CDR2: SGHAT and FQNNGV. In nucleotides, the CDR3 is TGTGCCAGCAGCTTAGACCGACAGACCTACGAGCAGTACTTC. Protein: CASSLDRQTYEQYF.

About this clonotype itself: Germline is not matched at one junction end, which may reflect a read error. The gene calls are TRBV27 and TRBJ2-5, with D possibly TRBD1 on 5 matching bases. The V gene's germline CDR1 is MNHEY and CDR2 SMNVEV (reference sequence). This CDR3 comprises 13 residues. CDR3 protein: CAGSPGLVETQYF. The CDR3 bases are TGTGCCGGCAGCCCAGGGTTGGTGGAGACCCAGTACTTC.

This clonotype has a count of ten or more. The rearrangement links TRBV27 to TRBJ1-1; no firm D call. V lost 0 bases to trimming and J lost 5 bases, with 7 bases between them. The CDR3 loop spans 13 amino acids. Germline CDR1 MNHEY, CDR2 SMNVEV (reference sequence). The CDR3 loop reads CASSLSQFTEAFF. CDR3 coding DNA: TGTGCCAGCAGTTTATCCCAGTTTACTGAAGCTTTCTTT.

This clonotype occurred many times. The chain joins TRBV11-2 to TRBJ2-1, with D perhaps matching TRBD1 or TRBD2 (5 bases each). Trimming removed 1 base at V and 4 bases at J, with 11 bases between. Germline V gene sequence: CDR1 SGHAT, CDR2 FQNNGV. The CDR3 consists of 15 residues. The CDR3 DNA reads TGTGCCAGCAGCTTAGTTGGGACGGAATACAATGAGCAGTTCTTC. This translates into CASSLVGTEYNEQFF.

This clonotype was recorded at least ten times. The chain couples TRBV9 to TRBJ2-7, with TRBD1 matching over 8 bases. The germline gives CDR1 SGDLS, CDR2 YYNGEE. The CDR3 extends over 16 amino acids. Trimming removed 0 bases from V and 1 base from J; junction bases left unmatched: 6. CDR3 loop: CASSVEEGTGSYEQYF. The DNA of the CDR3 is TGTGCCAGCAGCGTAGAGGAGGGGACAGGATCCTACGAGCAGTACTTC. Full variable domain (outside the CDR3, taken from reference TRBV9 and TRBJ2-7): DSGVTQTPKHLITATGQRVTLRCSPRSGDLSVYWYQQSLDQGLQFLIQYYNGEERAKGNILERFSAQQFPDLHSELNLSSLELGDSALYFCASSVEEGTGSYEQYFGPGTRLTVT.

This clonotype was counted many times. J is TRBJ1-1 and V is TRBV18; D unclear. V was clipped by 3 bases and J by 2 bases, with 7 bases between them. This CDR3 has 13 residues. CDR1 is KGHSH, CDR2 LQKENI, per germline. In nucleotides, the CDR3 is TGTGCCAGCTCACCCGTGGGTAACACTGAAGCTTTCTTT. It encodes CASSPVGNTEAFF.

This clonotype showed up many times. The V gene is TRBV20-1, the J gene TRBJ1-6; 7 positions match TRBD1. The germline V gene has CDR1 DFQATT and CDR2 SNEGSKA (reference sequence). Trimming at V came to 1 base and at J to 8 bases, leaving 5 bases not matched to a gene. The CDR3 has 14 residues. CDR3 in amino acids: CSARARGRDSPLHF. DNA of the CDR3: TGCAGTGCTAGAGCAAGGGGGCGGGATTCACCCCTCCACTTT.

There are many counts of this clonotype. The CDR3 reads CASSESRRQGEYEQYF. DNA of the CDR3: TGTGCCAGCAGTGAAAGTCGGCGACAGGGGGAATACGAGCAGTACTTC. V is TRBV6-1 and J is TRBJ2-7; 9 bases line up with TRBD1. Germline V lookup: CDR1 MNHNS, CDR2 SASEGT. The CDR3 sequence is 16 residues long. The trim removed 2 bases at V and 4 bases at J, leaving 9 bases unmatched.

This clonotype has a handful of counts. The junction departs from germline at one end; a sequencing error may be responsible. The V and J genes are TRBV20-1 and TRBJ2-1; 8 bases are a match to TRBD2. From germline, CDR1 is DFQATT and CDR2 SNEGSKA (reference sequence). The CDR3 runs to 16 residues. DNA for the CDR3: TGCAGTGCTAGAGATAGAAAAGCGGGGGTTTACAGTGAGCAGTTCTTC. This translates into CSARDRKAGVYSEQFF.

This clonotype was detected many times. The chain uses TRBV10-3 and TRBJ1-3; D is ambiguous. The CDR3 loop spans 13 amino acids. Trimming removed 8 bases at V and 0 bases at J, with 8 bases between. CDR1 ENHRY and CDR2 SYGVKD come from the germline V gene. CDR3 protein: CAIGYSSGNTIYF. In DNA form, the CDR3 reads TGTGCCATCGGATATAGCTCTGGAAACACCATATATTTT.

This clonotype was observed at least ten times. This sequence joins TRBV30 and TRBJ2-7; TRBD2 matches at 7 bases. Germline trimming cut 4 bases from V and 1 base from J; bases unmatched to any gene: 7. Germline V gene sequence: CDR1 GTSNPN, CDR2 SVGIG (reference sequence). The CDR3 spans 14 residues. In nucleotides, the CDR3 is TGTGCCTGGACCTCGGGGGGTCTGTCCTACGAGCAGTACTTC. Protein product: CAWTSGGLSYEQYF.

This clonotype was recorded many times. The chain uses TRBV11-2 and TRBJ2-3; D remains ambiguous. Per the germline V gene, CDR1 is SGHAT and CDR2 is FQNNGV. Trimming took 2 bases from V and 1 from J, leaving 4 bases between them. The CDR3 runs 13 residues. The CDR3 DNA follows: TGTGCCAGCAGCTTACCAGGCACAGATACGCAGTATTTT. It translates to CASSLPGTDTQYF.

This clonotype was recorded at least ten times. The rearrangement links TRBV27 to TRBJ2-1; D gene ambiguous. V was cut by 6 bases and J by 5 bases, with 14 bases left in between. The CDR3 runs to 14 residues. Germline values: CDR1 MNHEY, CDR2 SMNVEV (reference sequence). CDR3 protein: CASRTFSGHNEQFF. The CDR3, as DNA: TGTGCCAGCAGAACCTTTTCTGGGCACAATGAGCAGTTCTTC.

This clonotype was detected many times. V usage is TRBV20-1 and J usage is TRBJ2-2, with TRBD1 matching 7 bases. This CDR3 has 14 amino acids. Unmatched junction bases numbered 5, after V lost 5 bases and J lost 2 bases. CDR1 is DFQATT, CDR2 SNEGSKA, per germline (reference sequence). CDR3 amino acids: CSALGQVNTGELFF. The CDR3 nucleotides read TGCAGTGCTTTAGGACAGGTTAACACCGGGGAGCTGTTTTTT.

In its sample, this clonotype was seen many times. The J gene is TRBJ2-7, the V gene TRBV14, with 15 bases identical to TRBD2. This CDR3 contains 19 residues. After removal of 5 bases from V and 1 base from J, the junction contained 12 bases not matched to a gene. CDR1 is SGHDN and CDR2 is FVKESK in the germline V gene. The CDR3 here is CASSTLSGTSGGLSYEQYF. The CDR3 bases are TGTGCCAGCAGCACCTTATCCGGGACTAGCGGGGGGCTTTCCTACGAGCAGTACTTC.

This clonotype was counted many times. The J gene is TRBJ1-4, the V gene TRBV15; D remains ambiguous. This CDR3 has 15 residues. The germline CDR1 and CDR2 sequences are LNHNV and YYDKDF (reference sequence). The ends were cut back, 2 bases at V and 7 bases at J, with 14 bases in the middle. The CDR3 reads CATSRPTAFSEKLFF. Here the CDR3 DNA reads TGTGCCACCAGCAGACCCACGGCGTTTAGTGAAAAACTGTTTTTT.

This clonotype came up many times. J is TRBJ1-5 and V is TRBV7-2; the match to TRBD1 covers 8 bases. CDR3 length equals 16 residues. V lost 4 bases, J lost 0 bases, and 5 bases stayed unmatched. Germline CDR1 SGHTA, CDR2 FQGNSA. As DNA, the CDR3 is TGTGCCAGCAGCTATTACAGGGGGAGTAGCAATCAGCCCCAGCATTTT. Translating gives CASSYYRGSSNQPQHF.